The rows below give T cell receptor beta chains drawn from one sample of a study of T-cell reconstitution after alpha-beta-depleted transplantation in children. Each CDR3 protein gets one entry after TCRdb re-called the PCR reads with MiXCR. The sample holds a few hundred thousand distinct CDR3 sequences, approximately 13% seen once. The sequencing here drew on PBMCs, mostly from graft donor cells, taken 360 days after TCRalphabeta/CD19-depleted stem cell transplant. These receptors all stem from a male patient younger than 18 who had a stem cell transplant for acute myeloid leukemia, so the T cells may come from the graft donor. CDR3s include the opening cysteine and the closing phenylalanine or tryptophan.

j_gene | v_gene | CDR3aa
TRBJ1-5 | TRBV28 | CASSIPRGRGNQPQHF
TRBJ1-2 | TRBV20-1 | CSAHREWGSANYGYTF
TRBJ2-2 | TRBV7-3 | CASSPKLPGELFF
TRBJ2-5 | TRBV12-3/TRBV12-4 | CASSYRLAGFEETQYF
TRBJ2-5 | TRBV29-1 | CSSGTGLGQETQYF
TRBJ1-5 | TRBV6-5 | CASSYPLPGTDSNQPQHF
TRBJ2-1 | TRBV7-3 | CASSPGLAGLNEQFF
TRBJ2-2 | TRBV29-1 | CSVEGSYREGTGELFF
TRBJ2-3 | TRBV18 | CASSRRSGTADTQYF
TRBJ2-7 | TRBV19 | CASSSREAYEQYF
TRBJ2-1 | TRBV19 | CASSPEGAKQFF
TRBJ1-1 | TRBV28 | CASSFLRGTTEAFF
TRBJ1-5 | TRBV28 | CASSSPRVRAYQPQHF
TRBJ2-5 | TRBV7-7 | CASSLVRGGGFKQETQYF
TRBJ2-1 | TRBV7-2 | CASSGGAGQFYNEQFF
TRBJ1-5 | TRBV7-2 | CASSFDSSSNQPQHF
TRBJ2-3 | TRBV6-1 | CASSASGDTQYF
TRBJ2-7 | TRBV7-6 | CASSFMGKSEQYF
TRBJ1-1 | TRBV18 | CASSPGGPSEAFF
TRBJ2-7 | TRBV3-1 | CACSQGLPSRVEVHEQYF
TRBJ2-7 | TRBV5-1 | CASSLAGRNSYEQYF
TRBJ2-5 | TRBV5-4 | CASSLEGGGPRKREETQYF
TRBJ2-7 | TRBV29-1 | CSAGQGPYYEEYF
TRBJ2-4 | TRBV11-2 | CASSSSSKNIQYF
TRBJ2-1 | TRBV11-2 | CASSPGLGLTSGSDNEQFF
TRBJ2-7 | TRBV7-9 | CASSPSLRTANYEQYF
TRBJ2-5 | TRBV30 | CAWSQGAAQETQYF
TRBJ2-5 | TRBV28 | CASSFSGRRRETQYF
TRBJ2-2 | TRBV5-1 | CASSLASRGFNNGELFF